The 11 T cell receptor beta chains below were found in one sample sequenced in a study of cytomegalovirus exposure and HLA in healthy donors. The PCR ran on 60 Vbeta and 13 Jbeta primers. Some clones are missing from TCRdb's copy, which holds only in-frame ones; the method was immunoSEQ multiplex PCR. This repertoire includes 70,000 to 75,000 clones. The sample comprised PBMCs. All receptors come from a female donor in good health and CMV-seropositive.

The rearrangement links TRBV19 to TRBJ2-5; D might be TRBD1 (5 bases). Germline V CDR1 and CDR2: LNHDA, SQIVND (reference sequence). Trimming removed 6 bases at V and 0 bases at J, with 17 bases between. CDR3 length: 16 residues. The CDR3 is CASRLGRAIDQETQYF. In DNA, the CDR3 is TGTGCCAGTAGATTGGGCAGGGCCATAGACCAAGAGACCCAGTACTTC.

This sequence joins TRBV19 and TRBJ1-5; TRBD1 is a possible D gene (5 bases). The V gene lost 1 base and the J gene lost 4 bases, with 11 bases spanning the gap. Germline CDR1 and CDR2: LNHDA and SQIVND (reference sequence). This CDR3 contains 15 residues. The DNA of the CDR3 is TGTGCCAGTAGTATAGGGCGGACACAGAATCAGCCCCAGCATTTT. It yields the protein CASSIGRTQNQPQHF.

The chain links TRBV7-9 to TRBJ1-6; unclear D gene. This CDR3 is 11 amino acids long. V was shortened by 5 bases and J by 10 bases, with 6 bases between the two germline ends. Germline V gives CDR1 SEHNR, CDR2 FQNEAQ (reference sequence). This CDR3 is CASSAQSPLHF. CDR3 in DNA: TGTGCCAGCAGCGCACAGTCACCCCTCCACTTT.

This chain joins TRBV28 and TRBJ2-2; the match to TRBD1 covers 7 bases. Looked up from germline, CDR1 is MDHEN and CDR2 is SYDVKM. After removal of 5 bases from V and 7 bases from J, the junction contained 16 bases not matched to a gene. The length of the CDR3 is 17 residues. The CDR3: CASSLTDRRLGDGELFF. The CDR3 nucleotides read TGTGCCAGCAGTCTCACGGACAGGAGATTGGGAGACGGGGAGCTGTTTTTT. Drawing the rest from reference TRBV28 and TRBJ2-2, the complete variable domain is DVKVTQSSRYLVKRTGEKVFLECVQDMDHENMFWYRQDPGLGLRLIYFSYDVKMKEKGDIPEGYSVSREKKERFSLILESASTNQTSMYLCASSLTDRRLGDGELFFGEGSRLTVL.

The chain combines TRBV11-3 with TRBJ1-4, with D hard to call. This CDR3 is 14 amino acids long. Germline CDR1 SGHNT, CDR2 YENEEA. Trimming stripped 0 bases from V and 11 bases from J, with 13 bases between. CDR3 DNA sequence: TGTGCCAGCAGCTTAGACAAGCGGGCCCAGAAACTGTTTTTT. It specifies CASSLDKRAQKLFF.

The rearrangement joins TRBV7-9 to TRBJ1-5; D remains ambiguous. This CDR3 spans 14 amino acids. Per the germline V gene, CDR1 is SEHNR and CDR2 is FQNEAQ (reference sequence). Trimming left V 5 bases short and J 2 bases short, with 10 bases between. For the CDR3, the DNA is TGTGCCAGCAGCCCGGGCGGGCGCAATCAGCCCCAGCATTTT. It encodes CASSPGGRNQPQHF.

The chain combines TRBV4-1 with TRBJ2-7; D may be TRBD1 (6 bases). The CDR3 has 14 residues. V was clipped by 4 bases and J by 0 bases, with 10 bases between them. The germline gives CDR1 MGHRA, CDR2 YSYEKL. The CDR3 bases are TGCGCCAGCAGCCCCCGACAGGCCTCCTACGAGCAGTACTTC. It is translated as CASSPRQASYEQYF.

The chain uses TRBV9 and TRBJ1-1, with TRBD1 as a possible D gene (6 bases). This CDR3 comprises 14 residues. Germline V gene sequence: CDR1 SGDLS, CDR2 YYNGEE. The V and J ends lost 4 bases and 4 bases respectively, with 14 bases between them. The CDR3 here is CASSPLTGGTEAFF. The CDR3 DNA follows: TGTGCCAGCAGCCCACTGACAGGCGGCACTGAAGCTTTCTTT. Supplemented by reference TRBV9 and TRBJ1-1, the full variable domain reads DSGVTQTPKHLITATGQRVTLRCSPRSGDLSVYWYQQSLDQGLQFLIQYYNGEERAKGNILERFSAQQFPDLHSELNLSSLELGDSALYFCASSPLTGGTEAFFGQGTRLTVV.

This chain connects TRBV4-1 to TRBJ2-1; TRBD2 agrees at 14 bases. The J segment lost 2 bases and the V segment lost 1 base, leaving 1 base of the junction unmatched. The CDR3 loop spans 17 amino acids. Germline CDR1 is MGHRA and CDR2 is YSYEKL. The CDR3 DNA reads TGCGCCAGCAGCCAAGGACTAGCGGGAGGGGCCTACAATGAGCAGTTCTTC. This sequence encodes CASSQGLAGGAYNEQFF.

V gene TRBV6-1 combines with J gene TRBJ1-4, with 10 bases aligning to TRBD1. This CDR3 contains 13 residues. Germline CDR1 reads MNHNS; CDR2 reads SASEGT. With 6 bases clipped from V and 16 bases from J, the junction kept 11 bases outside the gene matches. The CDR3 is CASSPIGGDRGFF. CDR3 in DNA: TGTGCCAGCAGCCCAATTGGGGGGGACAGGGGGTTTTTT.

The genes are TRBV6-5 and TRBJ1-2, with 10 positions matching TRBD1. The V segment lost 6 bases and the J segment 6 bases; nucleotides outside the gene matches: 1. The CDR3 covers 12 residues. Germline CDR1 MNHEY, CDR2 SVGAGI. The CDR3 protein is CASRGTGDGYTF. CDR3 nucleotide sequence: TGTGCCAGCAGAGGGACAGGGGATGGCTACACCTTC.